The source of this T cell receptor beta chain is a study of cytomegalovirus exposure and HLA in healthy donors. Study-wide points: A previous analysis found most TCR beta V segments productive roughly 90% or roughly 30% of the time.

The sample holds one count of this clone. Its antigen remains unidentified. The PCR ran on 60 Vbeta and 13 Jbeta primers. Assay used: immunoSEQ multiplex PCR; TCRdb lists only in-frame clones, some missing. This sample has about 180,000 clones, with around 80% found just once. V lost 6 bases to trimming and J lost 1 base; unmatched junction nucleotides: 7. CDR1 is WNHNN, CDR2 SYGVQD, per germline (reference sequence). The CDR3 has 16 residues. The sequenced material came from PBMCs. The sequence came from a woman aged 55 to 70 in good health and CMV-seropositive. The chain recombines TRBV10-1 with TRBJ2-2; TRBD1 matches 8 bases. The CDR3 sequence is CASRDNGTGNTGELFF. CDR3 DNA: TGCGCCAGCAGAGATAACGGGACAGGGAACACCGGGGAGCTGTTTTTT.